This TCR beta chain was profiled in a study of cytomegalovirus exposure and HLA in healthy donors. Study outcomes and limitations: An analysis that was carried out later associated 16,951 TCR beta sequences with HLA alleles at 0.05 false discovery rate.

This PCR relied on a set of 60 Vbeta primers and 13 Jbeta primers. Produced via immunoSEQ multiplex PCR; TCRdb's table is partial and in-frame only. The table lists 90,000 to 120,000 clones, 65% to 85% of them singletons. Each donor's status was that of a healthy bone marrow donor. Concerning this clone: Its antigen is currently unknown.

The germline V gene encodes CDR1 MNHNS and CDR2 SASEGT. The CDR3 runs 15 residues. Losses at the gene ends were 3 bases for V and 5 bases for J; bases not matched to a gene: 8. Material: PBMCs. The sequence was obtained from a man aged 25 to 40 in good health and CMV-seronegative. V is TRBV6-1 and J is TRBJ1-2, with 8 nucleotides matching TRBD1. CDR3 DNA: TGTGCCAGCAGTGAGCAGGGGGCGGCAAGATATGGCTACACCTTC. Its translation: CASSEQGAARYGYTF.